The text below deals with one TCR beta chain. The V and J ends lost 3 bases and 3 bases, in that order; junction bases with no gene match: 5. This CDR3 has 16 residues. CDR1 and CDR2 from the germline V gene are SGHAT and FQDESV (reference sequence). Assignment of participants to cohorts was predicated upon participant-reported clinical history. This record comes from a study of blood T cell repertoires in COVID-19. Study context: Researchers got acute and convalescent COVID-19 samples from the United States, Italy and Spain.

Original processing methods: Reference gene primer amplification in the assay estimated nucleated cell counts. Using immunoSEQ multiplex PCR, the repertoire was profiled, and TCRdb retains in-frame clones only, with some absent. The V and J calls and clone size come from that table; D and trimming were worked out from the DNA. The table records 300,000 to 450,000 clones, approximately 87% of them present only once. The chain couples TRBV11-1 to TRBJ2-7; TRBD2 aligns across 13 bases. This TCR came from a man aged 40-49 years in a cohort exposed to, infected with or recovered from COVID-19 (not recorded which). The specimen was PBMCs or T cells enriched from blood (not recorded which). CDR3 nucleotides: TGTGCCAGCAGCTTTTGGACTAGCGGGAGTATCTACGAGCAGTACTTC. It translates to CASSFWTSGSIYEQYF. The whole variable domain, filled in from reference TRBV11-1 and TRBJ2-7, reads EAEVAQSPRYKITEKSQAVAFWCDPISGHATLYWYRQILGQGPELLVQFQDESVVDDSQLPKDRFSAERLKGVDSTLKIQPAELGDSAMYLCASSFWTSGSIYEQYFGPGTRLTVT.